One sample yielded the 21 T cell receptor beta chains listed below, sequenced in a study of human T cells and chemical hapten exposure. The time point denotes: patch test 2, 6 weeks after DPC sensitization. The sample's treatment: therapeutic diphenylcyclopropenone sensitization with weekly scalp DPC. TCRdb itself ran the RACE reads through MiXCR, one entry per CDR3 protein. This sample has about 100,000 distinct CDR3 sequences, with about an eighth found just once. The sequencing used whole blood, collected in connection with sensitization to the hapten diphenylcyclopropenone (DPC). All receptors come from a woman aged 40 to 49 with alopecia areata. Some clones in this sample may be carry-over from other donors' samples.

This clonotype was seen only a few times. The chain carries TRBV4-2 and TRBJ2-7; 8 nucleotides align to TRBD1. Germline loops: CDR1 LGHNA, CDR2 YNFKEQ. V trimming: 6 bases; J trimming: 9 bases; junction bases outside the gene matches: 13. The CDR3 has 14 amino acids. CDR3 loop: CASSPTGEEGRQYF. Here the CDR3 DNA reads TGTGCCAGCAGTCCGACAGGGGAGGAGGGGAGGCAGTACTTC.

The table lists this clonotype with many counts. Here the CDR3 DNA reads TGTGCCAGCAGCTTGGGGCGATTAGGAGAGCAGTACTTC. The encoded protein is CASSLGRLGEQYF. The chain uses TRBV5-6 and TRBJ2-7, with D hard to call. V gave up 0 bases and J gave up 7 bases, with 11 bases separating them. Looked up from germline, CDR1 is SGHDT and CDR2 is YYEEEE. CDR3 length: 13 residues.

This rearrangement joins TRBV6-5 to TRBJ1-1, with D perhaps matching TRBD1 (5 bases). V was clipped by 2 bases and J by 4 bases, with 8 bases between them. The CDR3 is 13 residues long. Germline CDR1 is MNHEY and CDR2 is SVGAGI. Here the CDR3 DNA reads TGTGCCAGCAGTTACGAGGGGACCACTGAAGCTTTCTTT. This sequence encodes CASSYEGTTEAFF.

This clonotype was picked up a small number of times. The chain employs TRBV20-1 and TRBJ2-3, with D hard to call. The CDR3 has 13 amino acids. Germline V gene sequence: CDR1 DFQATT, CDR2 SNEGSKA (reference sequence). The germline V and J ends were trimmed by 3 bases and 0 bases, with 7 bases remaining between them. Here the CDR3 reads CSARAQSTDTQYF. The CDR3 DNA follows: TGCAGTGCTAGGGCTCAAAGCACAGATACGCAGTATTTT.

For this clonotype: This may arise from a read error, as a much more abundant clone is one base away. The rearrangement uses TRBV28 and TRBJ2-5; TRBD2 aligns across 10 bases. The CDR3 consists of 17 residues. Germline CDR1 MDHEN, CDR2 SYDVKM. The CDR3 reads CVSSTPGLAGVGETQYF. The CDR3 DNA sequence: TGTGTCAGCAGTACCCCTGGGCTAGCGGGAGTTGGAGAGACCCAGTACTTC.

This clonotype appeared many times. The chain carries TRBV24-1 and TRBJ2-1, with 14 bases lining up with TRBD2. Trimming removed 2 bases from V and 1 base from J; junction bases left unmatched: 6. The length of the CDR3 is 19 residues. Germline V CDR1 and CDR2: KGHDR, SFDVKD. Here the CDR3 DNA reads TGTGCCACCAGTGATTCGGGGACTAGCGGGAGTTCTTCCTACAATGAGCAGTTCTTC. It specifies CATSDSGTSGSSSYNEQFF.

The chain recombines TRBV6-6 with TRBJ1-2, with D perhaps TRBD1 (5 bases). Germline CDR1 and CDR2: MNHNY and SVGAGI (reference sequence). This CDR3 spans 13 amino acids. The V end was cut by 8 bases, the J end by 2 bases, with 12 bases between. This CDR3 is CASQPGGNYGYTF. CDR3 bases: TGTGCCAGCCAGCCCGGGGGAAACTATGGCTACACCTTC.

This clonotype was seen a few times. The chain uses TRBV30 and TRBJ2-7, with 9 positions matching TRBD1. The CDR3 consists of 14 residues. Per the germline V gene, CDR1 is GTSNPN and CDR2 is SVGIG (reference sequence). V shed 5 bases and J 2 bases; nucleotides not matched to a gene: 7. The CDR3 is CAWEPGQGPYEQYF. CDR3 sequence (DNA): TGTGCCTGGGAACCGGGACAGGGTCCCTACGAGCAGTACTTC.

This clonotype was observed at least ten times. The J gene is TRBJ2-3, the V gene TRBV6-2 or TRBV6-3; D unresolved. CDR1 and CDR2 (germline): MNHEY, SVGEGT. CDR3 length: 11 residues. Trimming stripped 4 bases from V and 3 bases from J, with 2 bases between. The CDR3 sequence is CASSWTDTQYF. CDR3 coding DNA: TGTGCCAGCAGTTGGACAGATACGCAGTATTTT.

In this sample, this clonotype turned up a few times. The V call is TRBV7-2, the J call TRBJ1-3; D gene ambiguous. The CDR3 totals 17 residues. Trimming took off 5 bases at V and 4 bases at J, with 21 bases between the two ends. The V gene's germline CDR1 is SGHTA and CDR2 FQGNSA. For the CDR3, the DNA is TGTGCCAGCAGCCTTCTCCAACACTCTCTAAGGGGAAACACCATATATTTT. This translates into CASSLLQHSLRGNTIYF.

The chain employs TRBV6-5 and TRBJ1-3; TRBD1 aligns across 7 bases. Trimming at V came to 6 bases and at J to 0 bases, leaving 8 bases not matched to a gene. This CDR3 comprises 16 residues. Germline V lookup: CDR1 MNHEY, CDR2 SVGAGI. The CDR3 nucleotides are TGTGCCAGCAGACAACAGGGGACCAACTCTGGAAACACCATATATTTT. Protein: CASRQQGTNSGNTIYF.

This clonotype appeared many times. This chain joins TRBV7-2 and TRBJ2-2; D uncertain. The CDR3 is 12 amino acids. Trimming took off 3 bases at V and 5 bases at J, with 4 bases between the two ends. In germline, CDR1 is SGHTA, CDR2 FQGNSA. Written as DNA, the CDR3 is TGTGCCAGCAGCTTCTGGACCGGGGAGCTGTTTTTT. It codes for CASSFWTGELFF.

The rearrangement joins TRBV9 to TRBJ2-5; a weak D match, TRBD2 (6 bases). Per germline, CDR1 SGDLS and CDR2 YYNGEE. The CDR3 covers 13 residues. Deletions cut 3 bases from V and 4 bases from J, with 10 bases between. The CDR3 coding sequence is TGTGCCAGCAGCGGCGTACTAGCAGAGACCCAGTACTTC. This gives the protein CASSGVLAETQYF.

This clonotype was observed a few times. This chain links TRBV3-2 with TRBJ1-2; the table gives TRBD1 as D, unverified against the DNA. TRBV3-2 is shown as a pseudogene. The CDR3 runs to 12 residues. The CDR3 DNA follows: TGTGCCAGCAGACGGGACAGGGCTAGCTACACCTTC. Protein product: CASRRDRASYTF.

The V and J genes are TRBV6-5 and TRBJ2-1, with D perhaps matching TRBD2 (6 bases). V was clipped by 7 bases and J by 4 bases, with 17 bases between them. The germline V gene has CDR1 MNHEY and CDR2 SVGAGI. The CDR3 is 15 amino acids. In DNA form, the CDR3 reads TGTGCCAGCAAGGTCGGAGCGGGCCTATACAATGAGCAGTTCTTC. This codes for CASKVGAGLYNEQFF.

This clonotype was seen at least ten times. The J gene is TRBJ2-7, the V gene TRBV7-9; the D gene is possibly TRBD1 (6 bases). This CDR3 spans 16 amino acids. The V gene's germline CDR1 is SEHNR and CDR2 FQNEAQ (reference sequence). Trimming shortened V by 0 bases and J by 2 bases, and 14 bases separated the two germline ends. Here the CDR3 DNA reads TGTGCCAGCAGCTTAGCGACGGGGACACATGCCTACGAGCAGTACTTC. This translates into CASSLATGTHAYEQYF.

This clonotype came up once. The gene calls are TRBV6-5 and TRBJ2-3; no clear D gene. V lost 7 bases and J 11 bases, leaving 16 bases between the germline ends. Germline loops: CDR1 MNHEY, CDR2 SVGAGI. The CDR3 contains 12 residues. The CDR3 loop is CASNPDLLEQYF. CDR3 bases: TGTGCCAGCAACCCCGACTTATTGGAGCAGTATTTT.

This clonotype came up a few times. V gene TRBV4-3 combines with J gene TRBJ1-5, with D possibly being TRBD1 (5 bases). The CDR3 length is 22 residues. Germline values: CDR1 LGHNA, CDR2 YSLEER. With 2 bases removed from V and 1 base from J, the gap between germline ends came to 30 bases. The CDR3 nucleotides are TGCGCCAGCAGCCAATATTATGAATGGGGCTCGCCGAGGGCGTTCAGCAATCAGCCCCAGCATTTT. Amino acid sequence: CASSQYYEWGSPRAFSNQPQHF.

This clonotype has only a few counts. The chain couples TRBV25-1 to TRBJ2-1, with 10 nucleotides matching TRBD2. CDR1 and CDR2 from the germline V gene are MGHDK and SYGVNS. The length of the CDR3 is 15 residues. V shed 5 bases, J shed 5 bases, and the junction held 6 bases outside the gene matches. DNA of the CDR3: TGTGCCAGCAGTCCTCTAGCGGGAGTGGACAATGAGCAGTTCTTC. Encoded protein: CASSPLAGVDNEQFF.

This clonotype came up many times. The V and J genes are TRBV28 and TRBJ1-2; D is uncertain. V gave up 2 bases and J gave up 5 bases, with 6 bases separating them. CDR1 and CDR2 from the germline V gene are MDHEN and SYDVKM. CDR3 length: 12 amino acids. This CDR3 reads CASSLGMYGYTF. The CDR3 DNA sequence: TGTGCCAGCAGTTTAGGGATGTATGGCTACACCTTC.

This clonotype was observed at least ten times. This chain connects TRBV20-1 to TRBJ2-3; 12 positions agree with TRBD2. Germline V gives CDR1 DFQATT, CDR2 SNEGSKA (reference sequence). The CDR3 extends over 14 amino acids. V was pared by 5 bases and J by 4 bases, with 4 bases of the junction left unmatched. In DNA form, the CDR3 reads TGCAGTGCTCCCCTAGCGGGAGGGTCAGATACGCAGTATTTT. It specifies CSAPLAGGSDTQYF.